This T cell receptor beta chain was obtained from a study of tumour-infiltrating T cells in Burkitt lymphoma. As for the study in general: Repertoire clonality predicted overall and progression-free survival.

There are 13 residues in the CDR3. Deletions cut 8 bases from V and 1 base from J, with 11 bases between. Germline V gene lookup returns CDR1 MDHEN and CDR2 SYDVKM. Clones were sequenced by immunoSEQ multiplex PCR, and TCRdb holds only the in-frame ones, with some missing. The table shows about 4,800 clones, with about an eighth occurring only once. Points from the study as a whole: Several public clonotypes recurred in numerous Burkitt lymphoma patients.

This clone was seen more than once but under ten times. Its matching antigen is unknown. This sequence originates from a human donor with Burkitt lymphoma. What was sequenced was tumor tissue. The V gene is TRBV28, the J gene TRBJ1-1; TRBD1 might be the D (6 bases). CDR3 DNA: TGTGCCAGCGGGGGACATACGAACACTGAAGCTTTCTTT. It codes for CASGGHTNTEAFF.